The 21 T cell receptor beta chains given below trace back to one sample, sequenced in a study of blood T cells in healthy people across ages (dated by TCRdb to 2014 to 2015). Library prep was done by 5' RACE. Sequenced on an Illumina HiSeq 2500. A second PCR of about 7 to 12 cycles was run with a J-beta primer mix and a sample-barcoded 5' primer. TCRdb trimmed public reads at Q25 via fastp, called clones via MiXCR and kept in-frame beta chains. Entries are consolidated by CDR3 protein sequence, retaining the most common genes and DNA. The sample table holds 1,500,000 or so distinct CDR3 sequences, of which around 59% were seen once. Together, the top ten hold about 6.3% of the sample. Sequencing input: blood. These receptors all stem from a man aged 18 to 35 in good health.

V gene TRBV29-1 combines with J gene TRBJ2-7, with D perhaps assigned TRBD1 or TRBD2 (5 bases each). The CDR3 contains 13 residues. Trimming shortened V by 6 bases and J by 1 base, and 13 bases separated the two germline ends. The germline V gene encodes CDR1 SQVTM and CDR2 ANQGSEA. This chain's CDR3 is CSVAGTESYEQYF. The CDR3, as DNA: TGCAGCGTGGCCGGGACGGAATCCTACGAGCAGTACTTC.

CDR3 region: CASSLKLAESNEQFF. CDR3 DNA sequence: TGCGCCAGCAGCTTGAAACTAGCGGAGAGCAATGAGCAGTTCTTC. The chain carries TRBV5-1 and TRBJ2-1; 8 bases map to TRBD2. The CDR3 length is 15 residues. The V gene end was trimmed by 1 base and the J gene end by 6 bases; junction bases not matched to a gene: 6. Germline V gene lookup returns CDR1 SGHRS and CDR2 YFSETQ.

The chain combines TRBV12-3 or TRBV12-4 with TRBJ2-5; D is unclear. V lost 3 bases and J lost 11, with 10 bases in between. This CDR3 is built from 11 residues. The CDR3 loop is CASSLASGQYF. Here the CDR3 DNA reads TGTGCCAGCAGTTTGGCTTCCGGGCAGTACTTC.

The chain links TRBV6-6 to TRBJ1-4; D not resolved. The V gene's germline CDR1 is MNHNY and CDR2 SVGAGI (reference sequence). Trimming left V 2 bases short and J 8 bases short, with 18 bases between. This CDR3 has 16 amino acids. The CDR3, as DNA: TGTGCCAGCAGTTACCATCGCCGGACCCTGTACGAAAAACTGTTTTTT. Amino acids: CASSYHRRTLYEKLFF.

CDR3 residues: CASTNGQPSYEQYF. The CDR3 region has the DNA TGTGCCAGCACCAACGGACAGCCATCCTACGAGCAGTACTTC. The V call is TRBV6-6, the J call TRBJ2-4, with D possibly matching TRBD1 (6 bases). TRBJ2-7 matches the DNA end more closely, so the J call is doubtful. In germline, CDR1 is MNHNY, CDR2 SVGAGI (reference sequence). This CDR3 has 14 residues.

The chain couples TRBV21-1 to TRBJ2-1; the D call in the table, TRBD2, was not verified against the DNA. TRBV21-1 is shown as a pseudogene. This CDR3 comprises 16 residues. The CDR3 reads CASSKGGLAGYNEQFF. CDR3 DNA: TGTGCCAGCAGCAAAGGGGGACTAGCGGGATACAATGAGCAGTTCTTC.

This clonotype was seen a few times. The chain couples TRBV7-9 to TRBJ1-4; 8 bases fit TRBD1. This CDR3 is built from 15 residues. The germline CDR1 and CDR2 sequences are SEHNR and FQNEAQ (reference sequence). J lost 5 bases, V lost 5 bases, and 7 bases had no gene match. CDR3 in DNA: TGTGCCAGCAGCCCAGGGACAGGACAGAATGAAAAACTGTTTTTT. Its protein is CASSPGTGQNEKLFF.

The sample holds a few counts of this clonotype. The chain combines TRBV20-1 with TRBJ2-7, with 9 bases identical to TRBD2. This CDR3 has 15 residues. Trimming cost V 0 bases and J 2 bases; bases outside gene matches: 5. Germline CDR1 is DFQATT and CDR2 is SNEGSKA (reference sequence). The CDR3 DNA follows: TGCAGTGCTAGAGATCGGGCTAGCGGGGCCTACGAGCAGTACTTC. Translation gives CSARDRASGAYEQYF.

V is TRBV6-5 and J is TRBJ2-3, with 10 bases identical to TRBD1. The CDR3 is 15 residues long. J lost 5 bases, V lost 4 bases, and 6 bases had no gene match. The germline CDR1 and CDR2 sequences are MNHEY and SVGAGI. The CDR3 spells CASSSWTGGIDTQYF. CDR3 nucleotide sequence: TGTGCCAGCAGTTCGTGGACAGGGGGAATAGATACGCAGTATTTT.

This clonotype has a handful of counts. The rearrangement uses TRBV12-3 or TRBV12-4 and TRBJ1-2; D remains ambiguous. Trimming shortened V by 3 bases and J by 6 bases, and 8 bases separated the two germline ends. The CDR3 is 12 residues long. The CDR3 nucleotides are TGTGCCAGCAGTTTTTTTGGAGATGGCTACACCTTC. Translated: CASSFFGDGYTF.

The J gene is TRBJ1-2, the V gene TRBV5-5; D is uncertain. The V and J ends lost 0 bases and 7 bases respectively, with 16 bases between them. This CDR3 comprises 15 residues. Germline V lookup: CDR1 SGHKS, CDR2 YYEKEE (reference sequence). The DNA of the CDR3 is TGTGCCAGCAGCTTGGAGCTGGGAGTAGGCGGTGGCTACACCTTC. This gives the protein CASSLELGVGGGYTF.

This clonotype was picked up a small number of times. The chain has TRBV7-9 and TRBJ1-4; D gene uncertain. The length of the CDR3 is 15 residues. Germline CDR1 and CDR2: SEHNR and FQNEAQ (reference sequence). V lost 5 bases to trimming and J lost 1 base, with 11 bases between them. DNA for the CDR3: TGTGCCAGCAGCACCGGACGGCTAACTAATGAAAAACTGTTTTTT. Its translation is CASSTGRLTNEKLFF.

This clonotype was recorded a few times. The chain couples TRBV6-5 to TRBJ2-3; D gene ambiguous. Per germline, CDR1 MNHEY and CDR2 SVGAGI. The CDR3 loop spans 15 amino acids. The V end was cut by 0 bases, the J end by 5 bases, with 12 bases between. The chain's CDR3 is CASSYSTGPGDTQYF. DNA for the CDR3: TGTGCCAGCAGTTACTCGACTGGACCCGGAGATACGCAGTATTTT.

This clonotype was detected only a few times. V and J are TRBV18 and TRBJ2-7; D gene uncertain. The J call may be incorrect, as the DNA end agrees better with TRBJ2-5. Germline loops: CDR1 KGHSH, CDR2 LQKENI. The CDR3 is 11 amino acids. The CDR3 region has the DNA TGTGCCAGCTCACGCACTACGACCCAGTACTTC. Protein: CASSRTTTQYF.

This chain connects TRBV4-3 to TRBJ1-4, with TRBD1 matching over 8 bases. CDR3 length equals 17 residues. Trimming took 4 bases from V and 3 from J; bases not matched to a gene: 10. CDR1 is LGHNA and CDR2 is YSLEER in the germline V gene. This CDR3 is CASSRDNQGAANEKLFF. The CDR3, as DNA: TGCGCCAGCAGCCGGGATAACCAGGGGGCGGCTAATGAAAAACTGTTTTTT.

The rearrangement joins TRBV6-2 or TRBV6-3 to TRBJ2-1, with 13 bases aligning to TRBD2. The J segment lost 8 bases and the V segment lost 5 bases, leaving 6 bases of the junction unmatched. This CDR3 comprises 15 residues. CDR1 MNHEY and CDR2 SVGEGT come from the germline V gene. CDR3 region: CASSGLAGVYDEQFF. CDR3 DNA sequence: TGTGCCAGCAGTGGACTAGCGGGAGTATACGATGAGCAGTTCTTC.

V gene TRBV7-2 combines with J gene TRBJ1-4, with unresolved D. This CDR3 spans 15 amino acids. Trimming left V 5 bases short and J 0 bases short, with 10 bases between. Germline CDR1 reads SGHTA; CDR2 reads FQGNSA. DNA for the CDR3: TGTGCCAGCAGCCGCGCCGGGGCAACTAATGAAAAACTGTTTTTT. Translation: CASSRAGATNEKLFF.

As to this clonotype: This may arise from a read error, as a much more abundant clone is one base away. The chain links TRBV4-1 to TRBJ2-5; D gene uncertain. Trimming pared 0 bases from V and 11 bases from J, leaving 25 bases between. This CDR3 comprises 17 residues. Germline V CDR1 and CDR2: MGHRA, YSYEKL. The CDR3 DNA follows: TGCGCCAGCAGCCAAGATACGGCCGGTGGTCCCTACAATGAGCAGTACTTC. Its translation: CASSQDTAGGPYNEQYF.

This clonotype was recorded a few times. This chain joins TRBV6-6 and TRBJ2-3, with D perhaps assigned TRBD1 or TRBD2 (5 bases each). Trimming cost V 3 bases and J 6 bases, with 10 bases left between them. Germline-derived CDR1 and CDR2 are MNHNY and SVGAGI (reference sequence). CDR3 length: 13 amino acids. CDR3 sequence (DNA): TGTGCCAGCAGTTATGGCGAGGGGGATACGCAGTATTTT. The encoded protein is CASSYGEGDTQYF.

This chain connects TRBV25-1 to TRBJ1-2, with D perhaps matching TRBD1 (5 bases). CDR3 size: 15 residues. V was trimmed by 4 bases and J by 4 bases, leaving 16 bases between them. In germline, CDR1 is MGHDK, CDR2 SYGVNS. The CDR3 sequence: CASSVVGARGYGYTF. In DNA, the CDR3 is TGTGCCAGCAGTGTCGTCGGGGCACGAGGCTATGGCTACACCTTC.

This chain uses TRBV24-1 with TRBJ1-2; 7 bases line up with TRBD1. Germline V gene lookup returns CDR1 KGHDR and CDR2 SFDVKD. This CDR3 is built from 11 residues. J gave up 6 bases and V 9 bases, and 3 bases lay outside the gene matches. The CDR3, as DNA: TGTGCCACCCGGGACAGTCATGGCTACACCTTC. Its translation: CATRDSHGYTF.